Included here is one TCR beta chain sequence, with context. This CDR3 has 16 residues. The germline CDR1 and CDR2 sequences are LNHDA and SQIVND (reference sequence). V was shortened by 8 bases and J by 5 bases, with 24 bases between the two germline ends. TCRdb's copy holds only in-frame clones and misses some; the assay was immunoSEQ multiplex PCR. The sample lists 130,000 or so clones; 80% to 95% were seen once. The data were taken from a study of T cell changes during pregnancy in multiple sclerosis. This sample comprised peripheral blood, obtained before pregnancy. The V and J genes are TRBV19 and TRBJ1-2; tentative D call: TRBD1 (6 bases). The clonotype comes from a female donor with multiple sclerosis, enrolled in a pregnancy study. The CDR3 DNA reads as TGTGCCAGTCATAGACAGGACCTCGCGCATTTTTATGGCTACACCTTC. Protein product: CASHRQDLAHFYGYTF.